A single sample is the source of the 28 T cell receptor beta chains below, sequenced in a study of CD8+ T cells in alopecia areata. Regarding treatment: oral pan-JAK inhibitor, 5-10 mg twice daily. Extraction and reverse transcription of RNA yielded cDNA as the sequencing template. Clones were read by immunoSEQ multiplex PCR, and TCRdb kept only the in-frame ones, dropping some. This table holds 150,000 to 200,000 clones, around 60% found once. The material was CD4+ T cells sorted from blood, obtained at approximately week 49, from a patient treated with tofacitinib. All receptors come from a human donor with alopecia areata.

J is TRBJ2-3 and V is TRBV15; D gene ambiguous. Trimming took off 0 bases at V and 4 bases at J, with 8 bases between the two ends. Germline CDR1 and CDR2: LNHNV and YYDKDF (reference sequence). This CDR3 region has 14 residues. The CDR3 reads CATSRDLGPDTQYF. DNA of the CDR3: TGTGCCACCAGCAGAGATCTCGGGCCAGATACGCAGTATTTT.

The rearrangement links TRBV4-3 to TRBJ2-7, with D tentatively TRBD2 (5 bases). Per the germline V gene, CDR1 is LGHNA and CDR2 is YSLEER. The ends were cut back, 4 bases at V and 6 bases at J, with 16 bases in the middle. The CDR3 extends over 14 amino acids. For the CDR3, the DNA is TGCGCCAGCAGCCTTAAACGGGATGGAGGCGAGCAGTACTTC. Translation: CASSLKRDGGEQYF.

The genes are TRBV2 and TRBJ1-2; D uncertain. Trimming took 4 bases from V and 0 from J, leaving 9 bases between them. The germline V gene encodes CDR1 SNHLY and CDR2 FYNNEI. The CDR3 is 14 residues long. The CDR3 here is CASSGVISNYGYTF. In DNA form, the CDR3 reads TGTGCCAGCAGTGGAGTTATATCTAACTATGGCTACACCTTC.

The J gene is TRBJ2-7, the V gene TRBV25-1, with 7 bases that match TRBD2. CDR3 length equals 16 residues. Germline CDR1 is MGHDK and CDR2 is SYGVNS. After removal of 6 bases from V and 11 bases from J, the junction contained 22 bases not matched to a gene. This CDR3 is CASSSPGEGPLRREYF. CDR3 nucleotides: TGTGCCAGCAGCTCACCCGGGGAGGGGCCCCTTCGAAGGGAGTACTTC.

The CDR3 region is CASSLGVARGRRETQYF. CDR3 in DNA: TGTGCCAGCAGCTTAGGAGTTGCCAGGGGGCGCCGGGAGACCCAGTACTTC. This chain uses TRBV7-2 with TRBJ2-5; the match to TRBD1 covers 8 bases. There are 17 residues in the CDR3. Germline V lookup: CDR1 SGHTA, CDR2 FQGNSA. V shed 1 base, J shed 5 bases, and the junction held 12 bases outside the gene matches.

This clone was observed a handful of times. The chain employs TRBV25-1 and TRBJ1-5; tentative D call: TRBD1 (5 bases). V lost 3 bases to trimming and J lost 6 bases, with 9 bases between them. CDR3 length: 13 amino acids. CDR1 and CDR2 from the germline V gene are MGHDK and SYGVNS. The CDR3 is CASSETVLQPQHF. CDR3 bases: TGTGCCAGCAGTGAGACAGTCCTTCAGCCCCAGCATTTT.

This clone was observed a single time. The V and J genes are TRBV4-3 and TRBJ1-1; 8 bases line up with TRBD1. This CDR3 region has 15 residues. V was clipped by 4 bases and J by 0 bases; unmatched bases: 4. CDR1 LGHNA and CDR2 YSLEER come from the germline V gene. CDR3 sequence: CASSLGTGLNTEAFF. The DNA of the CDR3 is TGCGCCAGCAGCCTGGGGACAGGACTGAACACTGAAGCTTTCTTT.

V and J are TRBV7-3 and TRBJ2-5, with D possibly called TRBD1 or TRBD2 (5 bases each). The CDR3 extends over 15 amino acids. With 0 bases removed from V and 4 bases from J, the gap between germline ends came to 12 bases. Germline CDR1 is SGHTA and CDR2 is FQGTGA. The CDR3 spells CASSLTGTLGETQYF. The CDR3, as DNA: TGTGCCAGCAGCTTAACCGGGACCCTGGGAGAGACCCAGTACTTC.

The rearrangement joins TRBV11-2 to TRBJ2-1, with 8 bases matching TRBD2. Germline assignment: CDR1 SGHAT and CDR2 FQNNGV. The CDR3 has 17 residues. The J segment lost 0 bases and the V segment lost 5 bases, leaving 9 bases of the junction unmatched. The CDR3 loop is CASSQRGGRFSYNEQFF. CDR3 in DNA: TGTGCCAGCAGCCAGCGCGGGGGGCGCTTCTCCTACAATGAGCAGTTCTTC.

In its sample, this clone was seen a few times. The chain couples TRBV29-1 to TRBJ2-7; no definite D call. This CDR3 is 13 amino acids long. CDR1 is SQVTM, CDR2 ANQGSEA, per germline. V was clipped by 5 bases and J by 2 bases, with 13 bases between them. Here the CDR3 DNA reads TGCAGCGTTCTCAGGCCATTGACCTACGAGCAGTACTTC. This gives the protein CSVLRPLTYEQYF.

The CDR3 DNA reads TGCAGCGTTGGTGACACCGGGGCAGGGGGCTACACCTTC. The encoded protein is CSVGDTGAGGYTF. The chain couples TRBV29-1 to TRBJ1-2, with a tentative D call TRBD1 (5 bases). The CDR3 is 13 amino acids. V was cut by 4 bases and J by 8 bases, with 17 bases left in between. CDR1 SQVTM and CDR2 ANQGSEA come from the germline V gene.

This chain connects TRBV7-2 to TRBJ1-1, with D unresolved. The CDR3 has 14 residues. Between the trimmed V and J ends, which lost 3 bases and 10 bases, there was a span of 18 bases. The germline V gene has CDR1 SGHTA and CDR2 FQGNSA. The CDR3 DNA reads as TGTGCCAGCAGCTTTAACTCCTGGGGTTTACGAGCTTTCTTT. This sequence encodes CASSFNSWGLRAFF.

This clone has more than one count but fewer than ten. The rearrangement uses TRBV7-9 and TRBJ2-6; 8 bases are a match to TRBD1. Trimming cost V 0 bases and J 3 bases; bases outside gene matches: 10. CDR3 size: 19 residues. CDR1 is SEHNR, CDR2 FQNEAQ, per germline (reference sequence). This CDR3 is CASSLAWRTGSGGANVLTF. The CDR3 bases are TGTGCCAGCAGCTTAGCGTGGAGGACAGGGTCTGGTGGGGCCAACGTCCTGACTTTC.

The gene calls are TRBV7-9 and TRBJ2-1, with D maybe TRBD2 (6 bases). This CDR3 region has 16 residues. V gave up 0 bases and J gave up 5 bases, with 14 bases separating them. Germline CDR1 SEHNR, CDR2 FQNEAQ (reference sequence). For the CDR3, the DNA is TGTGCCAGCAGCTTAGCGCTACGGGGGACTGACAATGAGCAGTTCTTC. It codes for CASSLALRGTDNEQFF. Looking up the rest from reference TRBV7-9 and TRBJ2-1 gives the full variable domain: DTGVSQNPRHKITKRGQNVTFRCDPISEHNRLYWYRQTLGQGPEFLTYFQNEAQLEKSRLLSDRFSAERPKGSFSTLEIQRTEQGDSAMYLCASSLALRGTDNEQFFGPGTRLTVL.

V usage is TRBV27 and J usage is TRBJ2-7; no firm D call. The CDR3 totals 14 residues. The V gene lost 5 bases and the J gene lost 6 bases, with 17 bases spanning the gap. CDR1 MNHEY and CDR2 SMNVEV come from the germline V gene (reference sequence). The chain's CDR3 is CASSSQQPASEQYF. CDR3 nucleotides: TGTGCCAGCAGTAGTCAACAGCCGGCCTCCGAGCAGTACTTC.

This clone occurred once. The chain uses TRBV2 and TRBJ2-7; D is perhaps TRBD1 (6 bases). This CDR3 has 12 residues. The germline CDR1 and CDR2 sequences are SNHLY and FYNNEI. The V end lost 10 bases, the J end lost 5 bases, and 15 bases lay between the germline ends. CDR3 bases: TGTGCCAACACGCCCCAGGGGAACGAGCAGTACTTC. This encodes CANTPQGNEQYF.

This clone was seen a single time. This chain joins TRBV5-4 and TRBJ1-2; possible D gene TRBD1, 6 bases. Germline loops: CDR1 SGHNT, CDR2 YYREEE (reference sequence). Trimming removed 1 base from V and 2 bases from J, with 9 bases in between. The CDR3 runs 14 residues. CDR3 region: CASSLFGQNYGYTF. CDR3 nucleotides: TGTGCCAGCAGCTTGTTCGGACAGAACTATGGCTACACCTTC.

As DNA, the CDR3 is TGTGCCAGCAGTCCTCTACAGGGCGGCGAGCAGTACTTC. Amino acid sequence: CASSPLQGGEQYF. This chain links TRBV2 with TRBJ2-7, with D tentatively TRBD1 (6 bases). V was trimmed by 5 bases and J by 6 bases, leaving 14 bases between them. CDR1 is SNHLY, CDR2 FYNNEI, per germline. The CDR3 runs to 13 residues.

V is TRBV19 and J is TRBJ2-4; D possibly uses TRBD1 or TRBD2 (5 bases each). Germline-derived CDR1 and CDR2 are LNHDA and SQIVND (reference sequence). This CDR3 is built from 16 residues. Trimming removed 7 bases at V and 0 bases at J, with 16 bases between. The DNA for the CDR3 is TGTGCCAGTATCGGAATTGGGGGATTAGCCAAAAACATTCAGTACTTC. It specifies CASIGIGGLAKNIQYF.

The rearrangement uses TRBV5-6 and TRBJ1-2; D gene ambiguous. The CDR3 spans 13 residues. CDR1 is SGHDT and CDR2 is YYEEEE in the germline V gene. Trimming took 1 base from V and 6 from J, leaving 10 bases between them. Here the CDR3 DNA reads TGTGCCAGCAGCTTGTTTTCCGGGGATGGCTACACCTTC. Translated, it gives CASSLFSGDGYTF.

The chain recombines TRBV5-6 with TRBJ1-6; D is unclear. The CDR3 totals 13 residues. Germline assignment: CDR1 SGHDT and CDR2 YYEEEE. CDR3: CASSDRRNSPLHF. The CDR3 bases are TGTGCTTCTTCGGACCGCCGGAATTCACCCCTCCACTTT.

CDR3 DNA sequence: TGCAGCGTTGAAGATCGTGGGGCAGAAGAAGCTTTCTTT. It yields the protein CSVEDRGAEEAFF. The chain combines TRBV29-1 with TRBJ1-1; possibly TRBD1 for D (5 bases). Germline loops: CDR1 SQVTM, CDR2 ANQGSEA. The CDR3 consists of 13 residues. Trimming took 0 bases from V and 8 from J, leaving 13 bases between them.

The V call is TRBV29-1, the J call TRBJ2-3; 7 positions agree with TRBD1. This CDR3 spans 14 amino acids. With 5 bases clipped from V and 3 bases from J, the junction kept 8 bases outside the gene matches. The germline gives CDR1 SQVTM, CDR2 ANQGSEA. The CDR3 coding sequence is TGCAGCGTTTTCACAGGGGTTAGGACAGATACGCAGTATTTT. Translated: CSVFTGVRTDTQYF.

J is TRBJ1-1 and V is TRBV29-1; D unclear. This CDR3 comprises 14 residues. Trimming removed 6 bases at V and 1 base at J, with 15 bases between. Germline V gives CDR1 SQVTM, CDR2 ANQGSEA. CDR3 residues: CSVRTRQANTEAFF. The CDR3 DNA reads as TGCAGCGTCAGAACTCGGCAAGCGAACACTGAAGCTTTCTTT.

The J gene is TRBJ1-2, the V gene TRBV19; 8 nucleotides align to TRBD1. This CDR3 is built from 14 residues. V lost 4 bases and J lost 7; bases outside the gene matches: 8. Germline assignment: CDR1 LNHDA and CDR2 SQIVND (reference sequence). CDR3 in DNA: TGTGCCAGTAGTACAACAGGGACAGGCAGTGGCTACACCTTC. Amino acid sequence: CASSTTGTGSGYTF.

The table lists this clone with a few counts. The chain is built from TRBV10-3 and TRBJ1-4; 9 bases are a match to TRBD1. There are 18 residues in the CDR3. Trimming cost V 2 bases and J 3 bases; bases outside gene matches: 10. The germline V gene has CDR1 ENHRY and CDR2 SYGVKD. The CDR3 reads CAISERDREHIANEKLFF. The CDR3 region has the DNA TGTGCCATCAGTGAGCGGGACAGGGAGCATATAGCTAATGAAAAACTGTTTTTT.

The V call is TRBV4-3, the J call TRBJ1-4; a weak D match, TRBD1 (5 bases). The CDR3 runs to 16 residues. Per germline, CDR1 LGHNA and CDR2 YSLEER. The ends were cut back, 0 bases at V and 9 bases at J, with 17 bases in the middle. DNA of the CDR3: TGCGCCAGCAGCCAAGATTGGGCAGGGAGGATTAAAAAACTGTTTTTT. Encoded protein: CASSQDWAGRIKKLFF.

The chain joins TRBV7-2 to TRBJ1-1; D ambiguous. The V gene's germline CDR1 is SGHTA and CDR2 FQGNSA. The CDR3 contains 15 residues. V lost 5 bases to trimming and J lost 2 bases, with 15 bases between them. The CDR3 here is CASSPLFHSNTEAFF. CDR3 nucleotides: TGTGCCAGCAGCCCCCTATTTCACAGTAACACTGAAGCTTTCTTT.